This T cell receptor (beta chain) was recovered during a study of CXCR4 blockade with PD-1 therapy in pancreatic cancer (dated by TCRdb to the late 2010s). Notes on the research overall: The study analyzed resected pancreatic ductal adenocarcinoma using multiplex immunohistochemistry and TCRbeta immunosequencing, along with ex vivo slice culture to test PD-1 and CXCR4 blockade. To look at intratumoral heterogeneity, the researchers TCR-sequenced two geographically distinct regions from each of 6 or 7 tumors.

What the authors observed across the whole study: Amino acid clone frequency correlated strongly with the number of distinct nucleotide rearrangements encoding it, suggesting convergent selection by common tumor antigens. Although tumors showed clonal expansion, with a mean productive clonality of 0.14 compared with 0.045 to 0.05 in healthy blood, clonality was not correlated with survival. Because only TCRbeta chains were sequenced, true antigen-specificity overlap of convergent dominant clones was left unconfirmed pending paired alpha-beta single-cell sequencing.

A distance of 10 bases separates the germline ends of V and J, which lose 0 bases and 2 bases respectively. From the cysteine up to the phenylalanine, the CDR3 has a length of 15 residues. Here the CDR3 DNA is all that survives: 45 bases in frame from base 1. Taken from the germline V gene, the CDR1 and CDR2 loops are SGHNT and YENEEA. The immunoSEQ Assay at Adaptive Biotechnologies was used to immunosequence TCRbeta CDR3 regions from the extracted DNA. The source study handled its data this way. To quantify the absolute abundance of each unique TCRbeta CDR3, sequences were collapsed and filtered. Clonality was calculated as 1 minus Pielou's evenness, using only productive in-frame rearrangements. Regional overlap was measured by following the top 100 nucleotide rearrangements across paired samples, and the Morisita index was used to compare paired samples with unrelated samples. The immunoSEQ Rearrangement Details tool was used to assess convergence of nucleotide rearrangements onto identical amino acid sequences. Not all clones reach the TCRdb copy of this immuneACCESS table, which keeps in-frame sequences only. Checked studies attribute under half of the gap to unresolved V genes and leave the rest unexplained. D and trimming were read from the DNA, whereas the V and J calls and clone size are those reported in that table. Here the sample has around 2,000 clones; roughly 58% occur a single time. Together, the top ten hold about a third of the sample.

The archived tumor blocks came from patients who had not received neoadjuvant therapy before resection. In the preserved-tissue arm of the study, some 30 surgical resection samples from about 22 previously untreated pancreatic ductal adenocarcinoma patients were used. DNA for the resection arm was extracted from ten 5-micron curls of FFPE tumor lying next to the multiplex immunohistochemistry slide. This clone was seen only a few times. Its antigen is unknown. No base quality values were provided; no much bigger clone lies one nucleotide off. This clonotype was obtained from a human donor with pancreatic ductal adenocarcinoma. Sequenced: tumor tissue. The sequence joins TRBV11-3 to TRBJ1-2; the D gene remains uncertain. The CDR3 region reads CASSLEGPANYGYTF. The sequenced DNA: TGTGCCAGCAGCTTAGAGGGTCCCGCGAACTATGGCTACACCTTC.